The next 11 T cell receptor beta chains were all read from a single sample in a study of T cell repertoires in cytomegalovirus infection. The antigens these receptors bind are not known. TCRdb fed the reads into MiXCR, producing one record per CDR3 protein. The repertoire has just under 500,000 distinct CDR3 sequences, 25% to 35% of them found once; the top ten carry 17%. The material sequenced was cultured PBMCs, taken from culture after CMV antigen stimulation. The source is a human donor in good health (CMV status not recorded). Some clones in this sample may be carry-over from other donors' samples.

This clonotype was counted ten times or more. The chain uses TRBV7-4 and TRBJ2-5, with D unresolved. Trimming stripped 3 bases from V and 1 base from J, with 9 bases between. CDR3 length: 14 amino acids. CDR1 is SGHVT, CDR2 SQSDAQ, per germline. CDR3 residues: CASSLRRSQETQYF. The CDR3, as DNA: TGTGCCAGCAGCTTGCGCCGAAGCCAAGAGACCCAGTACTTC.

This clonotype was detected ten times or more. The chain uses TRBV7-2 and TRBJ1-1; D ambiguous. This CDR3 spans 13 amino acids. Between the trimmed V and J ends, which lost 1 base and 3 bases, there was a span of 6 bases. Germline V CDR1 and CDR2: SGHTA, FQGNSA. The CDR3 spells CASSLVGYTEAFF. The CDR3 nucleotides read TGTGCCAGCAGCTTAGTTGGGTACACTGAAGCTTTCTTT.

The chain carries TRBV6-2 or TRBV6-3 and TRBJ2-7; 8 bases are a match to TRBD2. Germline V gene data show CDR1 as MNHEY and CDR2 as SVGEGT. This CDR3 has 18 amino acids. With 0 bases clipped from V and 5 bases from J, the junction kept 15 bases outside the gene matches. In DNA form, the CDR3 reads TGTGCCAGCAGTTACTCGAGAGCGCCAAGCGGGAGCAGGAACGAGCAGTACGTC. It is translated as CASSYSRAPSGSRNEQYV.

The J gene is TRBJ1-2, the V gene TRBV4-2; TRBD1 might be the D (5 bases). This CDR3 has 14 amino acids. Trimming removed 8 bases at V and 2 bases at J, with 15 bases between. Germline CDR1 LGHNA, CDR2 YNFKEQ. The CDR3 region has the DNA TGTGCCAGCCGGACTAGGGGTGTAAACTATGGCTACACCTTC. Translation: CASRTRGVNYGYTF.

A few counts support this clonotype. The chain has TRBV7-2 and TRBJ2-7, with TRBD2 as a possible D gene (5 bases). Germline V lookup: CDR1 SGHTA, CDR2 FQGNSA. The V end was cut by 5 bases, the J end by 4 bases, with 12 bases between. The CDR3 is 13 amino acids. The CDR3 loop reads CASSERAEYEQYF. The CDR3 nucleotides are TGTGCCAGCAGCGAGAGAGCGGAATACGAGCAGTACTTC. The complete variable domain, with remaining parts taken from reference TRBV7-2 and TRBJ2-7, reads GAGVSQSPSNKVTEKGKDVELRCDPISGHTALYWYRQSLGQGLEFLIYFQGNSAPDKSGLPSDRFSAERTGGSVSTLTIQRTQQEDSAVYLCASSERAEYEQYFGPGTRLTVT.

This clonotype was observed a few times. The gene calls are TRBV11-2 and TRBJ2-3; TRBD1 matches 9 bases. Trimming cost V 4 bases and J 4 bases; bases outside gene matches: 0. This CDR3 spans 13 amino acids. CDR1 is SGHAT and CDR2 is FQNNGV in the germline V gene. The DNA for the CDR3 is TGTGCCAGCAGCTACAGGGGGCCAGATACGCAGTATTTT. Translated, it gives CASSYRGPDTQYF. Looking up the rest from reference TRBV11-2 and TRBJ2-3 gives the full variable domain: EAGVAQSPRYKIIEKRQSVAFWCNPISGHATLYWYQQILGQGPKLLIQFQNNGVVDDSQLPKDRFSAERLKGVDSTLKIQPAKLEDSAVYLCASSYRGPDTQYFGPGTRLTVL.

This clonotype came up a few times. CDR3 in amino acids: CASKRVTEAFF. CDR3 DNA sequence: TGTGCCAGCAAACGGGTCACTGAAGCTTTCTTT. This sequence joins TRBV7-9 and TRBJ1-1; D not resolved. The V end was cut by 7 bases, the J end by 4 bases, with 7 bases between. In germline, CDR1 is SEHNR, CDR2 FQNEAQ (reference sequence). The CDR3 runs to 11 residues.

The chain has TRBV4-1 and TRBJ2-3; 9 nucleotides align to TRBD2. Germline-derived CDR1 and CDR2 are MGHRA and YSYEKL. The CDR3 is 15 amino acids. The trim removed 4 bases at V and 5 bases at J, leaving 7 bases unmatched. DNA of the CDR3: TGCGCCAGCAGCCCCGAAAGCGGGAGGAAAGATACGCAGTATTTT. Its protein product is CASSPESGRKDTQYF.

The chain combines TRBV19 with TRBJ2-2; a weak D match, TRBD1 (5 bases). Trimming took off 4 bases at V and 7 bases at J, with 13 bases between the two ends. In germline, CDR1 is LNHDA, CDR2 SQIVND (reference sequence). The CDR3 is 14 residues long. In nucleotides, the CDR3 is TGTGCCAGTAGTAGGACACCGGTAGGCGGGGAGCTGTTTTTT. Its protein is CASSRTPVGGELFF.

This CDR3 reads CASSLVEAQFF. The CDR3 nucleotides read TGTGCCAGCAGCTTAGTGGAGGCCCAGTTCTTC. V gene TRBV11-2 combines with J gene TRBJ2-1; possible D gene TRBD2, 5 bases. The CDR3 sequence is 11 residues long. V dropped 1 base and J dropped 13 bases, with 8 bases sitting between them. CDR1 is SGHAT and CDR2 is FQNNGV in the germline V gene.

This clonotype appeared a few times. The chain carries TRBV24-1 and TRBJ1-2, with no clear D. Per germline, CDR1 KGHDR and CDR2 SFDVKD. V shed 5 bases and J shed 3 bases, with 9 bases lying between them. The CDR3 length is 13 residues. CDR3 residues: CATSGDGYYGYTF. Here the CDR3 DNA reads TGTGCCACCAGTGGTGACGGATACTATGGCTACACCTTC.